This T cell receptor (beta chain) was sequenced during a study of cytomegalovirus exposure and HLA in healthy donors listed by TCRdb under 2017. Regarding the research as a whole: An earlier analysis of roughly 500 of the donors reported over 250 Gb of sequence data and 117 million unique TCR beta sequences obtained from about 200 million T cells. Among around 400 genotyped donors of the cohort, an average of roughly 230,000 unique TCR beta nucleotide sequences was sequenced per donor, of which 15% to 20% were non-productive. HLA typing covered class I and class II loci at four-digit resolution. The aim of the study was to test whether cataloging public T cell receptors could identify signatures of past pathogen exposure. About 310 gigabases of sequencing data and tens of millions of unique TCR sequences were included in an early release covering roughly 700 HLA-typed donors. Every repertoire in the discovery cohort had been generated on one and the same sequencing platform. Rather than using new phenotypic data, the later analysis identified candidate immune exposures from TCR beta sequences and from how often those sequences occurred across donors. The T cell repertoires of 666 subjects were profiled by immunosequencing and related to cytomegalovirus serostatus. Genome-wide SNP genotypes for about 65% of the roughly 700 donors were used in a later genetic analysis, which treated that subset as a discovery cohort. In addition to the first cohort of about 650 subjects, a separate validation cohort of 120 different subjects was used. Typing coverage varied by locus: roughly 629-640 donors for A, B, C, DRB1 and DQB1; under 550 for DQA1; approximately 610 for DPA1; around 490 for DPB1. To predict cytomegalovirus infection status, the study combined high-throughput TCR immunosequencing, statistical association of individual TCRs with disease status, and machine learning. To decide whether each TCR beta V gene segment behaved as functional or pseudogenic, an earlier analysis of approximately 600 of the donors relied on high-throughput TCR beta sequencing. Among the roughly 370 genotyped donors, approximately 77% belonged to the genetic ancestry cluster associated with self-reported Caucasian donors. A later analysis re-examined previously published TCR beta repertoires from more than 650 donors and added high-resolution HLA genotyping to investigate patterns of TCR occurrence. A handful of DR-DQ haplotypes were handled as single units for association and clustering because linkage in the cohort was strong. Donor age, sex, ethnicity and CMV serostatus were compiled alongside the repertoire data.

Deletion took 0 bases off V and 2 bases off J, with a span of 9 bases between the germline ends. There are 15 amino acids in the CDR3, from cysteine to phenylalanine inclusive. Only the CDR3 DNA is retained, 45 bases long and in frame from the first base. Per the germline V gene, LGHNA is the CDR1 and YSLEER is the CDR2. Receptor libraries were prepared by the immunoSEQ multiplex PCR assay. For the multiplex PCR, a mixture combining 60 forward primers for TCR Vbeta segments and 13 reverse primers for TCR Jbeta segments was used. The CDR3 region of rearranged TCR beta genes was amplified from genomic DNA with a multiplex PCR assay. The amplified TCR beta libraries were sequenced on the Illumina HiSeq System as 87-base-pair reads. The paper's data handling went like this. A later analysis counted some 80 million unique TCR beta chains across the 640 or so repertoires, and 10 million to 12 million of these chains were shared by at least two donors. Raw reads were error-corrected and collapsed into unique sequences by a nearest-neighbor algorithm in which closely related sequences were merged to remove PCR and sequencing errors. V, D and J gene segments were assigned by aligning CDR3 sequences to IMGT reference sequences. For a sequence to be retained, at least a six-nucleotide match to both a V gene segment and a J gene segment was required. Rearrangements were classified as productive when the CDR3 lacked stop codons and remained in frame with V and J, and all other rearrangements were classified as non-productive. Following IMGT convention, CDR3 was defined as the stretch from the second conserved V-encoded cysteine up to the conserved J-encoded phenylalanine. The earlier analysis of around 640 of the donors excluded sequences that lacked an unambiguous match to a single V gene segment. In an earlier analysis of 587 of the donors, V segments were called functional above 56.7% productive rearrangements and were called segregating when the between-donor standard deviation exceeded 5%. To diagnose cytomegalovirus status from the catalog of TCR beta chain sequences, a statistical classification framework was built. In a later analysis, V and J genes were assigned by comparing TCR nucleotide sequences against IMGT/GENE-DB human TR gene sequences. A later analysis assigned CDR3 sequences and most-parsimonious VDJ recombination scenarios with the TCRdist pipeline. In a later analysis, each TCR beta chain was defined by its CDR3 amino acid sequence together with its V-gene family, and reads without a unique V-gene family were excluded. As a way to deal with suspected cross-contamination and a sequencing artifact, a later analysis dropped roughly 620 nucleotide sequences that were highly shared and had low generation probability. In a later analysis, a clonal expansion index for each public chain was calculated from normalized within-repertoire ranks of inferred template counts. A later analysis computed generation probabilities with a VDJ recombination model fitted to out-of-frame rearrangements, and checked the results against IGoR. In a later analysis, TCR-TCR, TCR-HLA and TCR-CMV co-occurrence was scored with hypergeometric tests, and a repertoire-size bias correction was applied to TCR pairs. A later analysis estimated false discovery rates by permuting HLA or CMV assignments 20 times. In a later analysis, co-occurring TCRs were grouped using DBSCAN, and TCRdist sequence similarity was added for clustering within HLA-allele-positive subsets. Repertoires with fewer than 30,000 or more than 120,000 public chains, plus five repertoires with anomalous nucleotide sharing, were excluded from co-occurrence clustering. In its TCRdb copy, this immuneACCESS table keeps in-frame sequences only and misses some clones. Where compared with another copy, unresolved V genes explain less than half of these, and the others have no known cause. V, J and clone size reflect that table, while D and trimming were determined from the DNA. This sample gives 150,000 to 200,000 clones in total; 76% of them show up just once. The ten largest account for roughly 2.5% of the sample.

The cohort consisted of 670 or so healthy bone marrow donors. Cohort members were all nominally healthy when sampled, although unrecorded immune exposures were likely present. The donor tested CMV seropositive and was one of the 289 seropositive cohort members. A peripheral blood sample was provided by each donor, and peripheral blood mononuclear cells were used for TCR beta sequencing. Genomic DNA was extracted from the blood cell samples with the Qiagen DNeasy Blood Extraction Kit. The research as a whole found: Some IMGT-functional V segments, including TRBV6-2 and TRBV6-3, could not be told apart with the 87-base-pair reads, so those segments were excluded. Sequencing depth was assumed to be roughly uniform across donors in the presence/absence analyses, though that assumption may not hold. The classifier was reported to diagnose cytomegalovirus status with high specificity and sensitivity in both the original and validation cohorts. According to a later analysis, parvovirus B19, influenza, CMV and Epstein-Barr virus appeared linked to several top co-occurrence clusters. A later genetic analysis reported fewer N-insertions in productive TCRs among donors in an Asian-associated ancestry cluster than the roughly 700-donor mean. A few of the identified cytomegalovirus-associated TCR beta chains were confirmed in vitro to be specific for cytomegalovirus antigens. A further reported finding was that TCR beta sequences accurately predicted the HLA-A and HLA-B alleles for most subjects in the first cohort. Assigning TCR associations to individual alleles was difficult when HLA alleles, especially DR and DQ, strongly co-occurred. An earlier analysis of 587 of the donors showed that most TCR beta V segments appeared in productive rearrangements either about 87% or about 30% of the time, which broadly matched IMGT annotations. In a later analysis, around 17,000 TCR beta sequences were associated with specific HLA alleles at a false discovery rate of 0.05. For the cohort, immune exposure information was limited to CMV serostatus. Because counts were too low, seventeen rarely observed V segments, including chromosome 9 orphons, were excluded from the earlier analysis of 587 of the donors. While some public TCRs were present in many individuals, most TCR sequences turned up only very rarely across donors. A later genetic analysis associated a missense DCLRE1C variant with V-gene and J-gene trimming of TCR beta chains, and an independent cohort replicated the association. Compared with equally common non-associated chains, HLA-associated TCR beta chains in a later analysis were more clonally expanded and had lower generation probabilities. In a later analysis, TCR association rates were found to vary across HLA loci, with the most associated TCRs seen for DRB1 alleles and the fewest for HLA-C alleles. Linkage disequilibrium might explain the correlated functional status among segregating V segments, but an unknown experimental factor could not be excluded. The study gave a list of about 160 TCR beta chains associated with cytomegalovirus. The sequencing pipeline was judged likely to have produced a cluster of highly shared sequence variants as a technical artifact. The cohort was sequenced for TCR beta chains only, and without alpha or paired-chain data the features that could be detected were limited. Because HLA typing was missing for some donors at each locus, association tests included only the typed subset. A later analysis found that most CMV-associated TCR beta chains appeared HLA-restricted, with HLA associations seemingly driven largely by CMV exposure. The authors suggested that the approach could potentially be generalized to other disease states and immunological phenotypes.

In its sample, this clone was seen a few times. Its specific antigen is unknown. Base qualities were left out, and no much larger clone turns up one base away. Here the chain combines TRBV4-3 and TRBJ2-3; the D gene identity is not certain. This clonotype originated in a woman in her 30s in good health and CMV-seropositive. Sequences were obtained from PBMCs. The CDR3 corresponds to CASSQDLPPTDTQYF. The sequenced DNA is TGCGCCAGCAGCCAAGATCTCCCCCCCACAGATACGCAGTATTTT.